This TCR beta chain appears in the sequencing data of a study of human T cells and chemical hapten exposure. Study-wide background: The sensitizer, 2% DPC, was used on around 2 cm by around 2 cm of upper inner arm skin. Patch tests containing 0.01% DPC, applied to the upper back, were read at 6 days. Across samples, TCR yields varied, mostly owing to small differences in pooled library volumes. Overall study results and limits: TCRs at a frequency above 1 in 1000 stayed unchanged with DPC sensitization.

On this clonotype: Its target is not known.

TCRdb itself ran the RACE reads through MiXCR, one entry per CDR3 protein. In the table there are under 75,000 distinct CDR3 sequences, around 8.8% of which are singletons. Time point of the sample: patch test 2, 6 weeks after DPC sensitization. Treatment denoted: therapeutic diphenylcyclopropenone sensitization with weekly scalp DPC. Germline CDR1 is KGHSH and CDR2 is LQKENI. The trim removed 10 bases at V and 4 bases at J, leaving 8 bases unmatched. This CDR3 is 13 amino acids long. The clonotype comes from a woman aged 45-59 years with alopecia areata. Some clones in this sample may be carry-over from other donors' samples. This specimen consisted of whole blood, obtained in connection with sensitization to the hapten diphenylcyclopropenone (DPC). The V call is TRBV18, the J call TRBJ1-2; TRBD1 aligns across 8 bases. CDR3 region: CAIPGQGIYGYTF. The CDR3 nucleotides are TGTGCCATCCCTGGACAGGGAATCTATGGCTACACCTTC. The entire variable domain, with the rest obtained from reference TRBV18 and TRBJ1-2, is as follows: NAGVMQNPRHLVRRRGQEARLRCSPMKGHSHVYWYRQLPEEGLKFMVYLQKENIIDESGMPKERFSAEFPKEGPSILRIQQVVRGDSAAYFCAIPGQGIYGYTFGSGTRLTVV.